This T cell receptor (beta chain) was sequenced in a study of metastatic and nonmetastatic thyroid tumors. About the study: Comparison of repertoires was carried out across blood and tumor or nodule tissue from malignant and benign thyroid patients.

As originally analysed: The authors used CDR3 differences across clinicopathological groups to build a distant-metastasis classifier for papillary thyroid cancer. MiXCR reprocessed the PCR reads for TCRdb. The V and J calls were determined by TCRdb, not by the authors. The sample carries 72,000 or so clones, more than 15% recorded once. For this clone: Its antigen remains unidentified.

Study results and caveats: In both blood and tumor samples, TCR beta diversity was reported significantly higher for malignant than benign nodules.

All patients reached thyroid surgery having received no treatment beforehand. Sequencing used blood. This receptor was taken from a female donor with papillary thyroid cancer or a benign thyroid nodule (not recorded which). Some clones in this sample may be carry-over from other donors' samples.

The DNA of the CDR3 is TGCAGTGCCCCGACGAGCGTCAACTCCTACGAGCAGTACTTC. It yields the protein CSAPTSVNSYEQYF. The rearrangement links TRBV20-1 to TRBJ2-7; no reliable D call. The CDR3 runs to 14 residues. Germline CDR1 reads DFQATT; CDR2 reads SNEGSKA (reference sequence). Trimming stripped 6 bases from V and 0 bases from J, with 15 bases between.